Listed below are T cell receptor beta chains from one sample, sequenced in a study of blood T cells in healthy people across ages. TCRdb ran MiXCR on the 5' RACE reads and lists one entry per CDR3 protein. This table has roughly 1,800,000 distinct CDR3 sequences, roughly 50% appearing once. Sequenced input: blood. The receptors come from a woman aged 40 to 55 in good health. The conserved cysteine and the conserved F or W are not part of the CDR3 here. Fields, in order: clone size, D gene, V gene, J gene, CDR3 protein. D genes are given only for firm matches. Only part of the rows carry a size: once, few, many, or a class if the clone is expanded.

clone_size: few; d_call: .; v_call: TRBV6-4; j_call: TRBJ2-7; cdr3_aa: ASTRTYEQY
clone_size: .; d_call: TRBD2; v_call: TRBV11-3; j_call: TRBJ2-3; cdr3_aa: ASSATSGSQDTQY
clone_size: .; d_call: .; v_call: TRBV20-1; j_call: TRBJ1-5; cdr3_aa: SAKDNRPNQPQH
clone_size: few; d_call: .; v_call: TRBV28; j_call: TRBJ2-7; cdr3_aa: ASSLWGVSSYEQY
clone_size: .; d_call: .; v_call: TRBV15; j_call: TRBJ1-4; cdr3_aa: ATSRDRGTNEKLF
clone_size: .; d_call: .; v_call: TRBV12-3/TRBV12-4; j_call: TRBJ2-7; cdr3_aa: ASSLGEPYEQY
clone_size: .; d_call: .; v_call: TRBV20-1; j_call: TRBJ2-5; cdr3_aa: SATKAQGIGGTQY
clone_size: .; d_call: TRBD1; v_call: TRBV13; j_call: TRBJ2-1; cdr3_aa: ASDRGQSNEQF
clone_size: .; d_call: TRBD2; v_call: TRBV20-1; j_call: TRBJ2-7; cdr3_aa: SASLPSGSSYEQY
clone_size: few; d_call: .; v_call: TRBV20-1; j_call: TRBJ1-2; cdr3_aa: SAREQDPFYGYT
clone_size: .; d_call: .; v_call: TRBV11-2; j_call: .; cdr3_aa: ASSSNPDSTYNEQY
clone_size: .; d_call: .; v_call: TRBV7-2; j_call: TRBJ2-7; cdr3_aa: ASSLAFGQGMNYEQY
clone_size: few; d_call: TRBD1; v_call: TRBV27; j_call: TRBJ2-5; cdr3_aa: ASSLWVGRDRVSEEQY
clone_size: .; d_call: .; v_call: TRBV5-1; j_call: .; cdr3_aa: ASSLAAGTNEQY
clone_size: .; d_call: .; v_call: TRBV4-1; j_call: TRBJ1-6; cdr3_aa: ASSQVSRGFNSPLH
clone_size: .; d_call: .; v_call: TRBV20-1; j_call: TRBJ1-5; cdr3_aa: SAPGGGSQPQH
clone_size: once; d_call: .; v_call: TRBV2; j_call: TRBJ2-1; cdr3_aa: ASEVLVGDEQF
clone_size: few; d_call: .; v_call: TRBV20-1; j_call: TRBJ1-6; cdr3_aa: SASRGEYNSPLH
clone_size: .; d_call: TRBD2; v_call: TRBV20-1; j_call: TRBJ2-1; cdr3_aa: SASRSGGATEQF
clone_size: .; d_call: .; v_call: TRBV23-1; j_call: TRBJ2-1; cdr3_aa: AAGLKEQF
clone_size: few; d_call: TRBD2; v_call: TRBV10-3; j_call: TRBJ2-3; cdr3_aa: AISVGGGARDTQY
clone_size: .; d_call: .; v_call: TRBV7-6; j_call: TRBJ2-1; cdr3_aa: ASSLEPSEQF
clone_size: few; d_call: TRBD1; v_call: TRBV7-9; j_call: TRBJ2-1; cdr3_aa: ASSFIRQGVYNEQF
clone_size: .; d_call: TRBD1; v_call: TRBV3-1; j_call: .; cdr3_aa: ASSQLGGNWETQY
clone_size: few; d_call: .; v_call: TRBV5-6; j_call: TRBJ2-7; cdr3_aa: ASSLGQPSSYEQY
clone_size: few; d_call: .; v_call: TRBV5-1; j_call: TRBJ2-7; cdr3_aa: ASSLGLAQTYEQY
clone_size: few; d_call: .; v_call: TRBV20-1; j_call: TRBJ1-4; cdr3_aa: SASRTAQEKLF
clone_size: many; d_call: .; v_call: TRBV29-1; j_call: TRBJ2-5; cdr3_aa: SVGAGAGETQY
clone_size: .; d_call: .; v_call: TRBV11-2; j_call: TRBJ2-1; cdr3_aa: ASSFSGGDHNEQF
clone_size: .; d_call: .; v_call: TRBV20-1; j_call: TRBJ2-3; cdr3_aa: SARDRRAFADTQY
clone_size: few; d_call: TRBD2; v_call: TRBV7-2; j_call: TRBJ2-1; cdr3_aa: ASSHWTSSSNEQF
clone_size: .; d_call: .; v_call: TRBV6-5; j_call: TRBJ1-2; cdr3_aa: ASTTRLTGTVYGYT
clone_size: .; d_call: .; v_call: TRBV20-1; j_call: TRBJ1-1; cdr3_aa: SASNRRETEAF
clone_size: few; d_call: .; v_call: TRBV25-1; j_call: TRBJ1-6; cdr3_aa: ASSPLGDSPLH
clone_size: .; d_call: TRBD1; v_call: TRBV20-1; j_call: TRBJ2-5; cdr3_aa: SVLQGAETQY
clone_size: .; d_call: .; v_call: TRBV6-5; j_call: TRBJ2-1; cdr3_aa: ASSYLGAVYNEQF
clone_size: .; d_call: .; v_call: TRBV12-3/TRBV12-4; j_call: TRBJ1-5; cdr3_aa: ASIYTAQPQH
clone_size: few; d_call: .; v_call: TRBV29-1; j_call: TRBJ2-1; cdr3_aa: SVELGRGASEQF
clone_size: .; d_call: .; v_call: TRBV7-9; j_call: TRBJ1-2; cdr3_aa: ASTPAVVTANYGYT
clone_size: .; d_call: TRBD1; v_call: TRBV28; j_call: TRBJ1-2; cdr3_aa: ASSTSGTGGSGYT
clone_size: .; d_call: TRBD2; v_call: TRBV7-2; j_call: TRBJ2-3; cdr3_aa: ASSSGTGGRDTQY
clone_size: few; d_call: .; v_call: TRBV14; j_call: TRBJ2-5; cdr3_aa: ASSPRVPPGETQY
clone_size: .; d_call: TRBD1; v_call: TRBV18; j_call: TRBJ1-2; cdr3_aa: ASPPPVSGGGYT
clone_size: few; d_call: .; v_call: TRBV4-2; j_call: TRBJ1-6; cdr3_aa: ASSQGRGGINNSPLH
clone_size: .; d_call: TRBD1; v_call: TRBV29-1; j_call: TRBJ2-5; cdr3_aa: SGAGTARPLFQETQY
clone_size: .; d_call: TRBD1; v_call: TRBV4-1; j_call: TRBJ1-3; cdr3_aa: ASSYRDREAGNTIY
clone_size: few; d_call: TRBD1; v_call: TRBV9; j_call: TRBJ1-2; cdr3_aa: ASSVGGQGPYT
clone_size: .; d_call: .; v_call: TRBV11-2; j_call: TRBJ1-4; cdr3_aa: ASSLGTVATNEKLF
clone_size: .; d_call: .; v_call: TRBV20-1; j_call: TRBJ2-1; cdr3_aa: GAPRSPGSSYNEQF
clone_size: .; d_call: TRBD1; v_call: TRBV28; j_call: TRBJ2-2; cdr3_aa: ASSLAPGQGNHGELF
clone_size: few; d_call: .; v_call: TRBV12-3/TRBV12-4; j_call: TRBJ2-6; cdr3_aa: ASRRDGSGANVLT
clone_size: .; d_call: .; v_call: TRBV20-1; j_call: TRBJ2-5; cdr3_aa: SPRRPGIFEETQY
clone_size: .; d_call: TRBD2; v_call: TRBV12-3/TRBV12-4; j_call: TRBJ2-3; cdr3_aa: ASSLTSSGGLTDTQY
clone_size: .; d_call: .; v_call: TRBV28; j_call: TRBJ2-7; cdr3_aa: ASSPTGPKQY
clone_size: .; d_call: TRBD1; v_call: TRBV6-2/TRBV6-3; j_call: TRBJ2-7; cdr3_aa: ASSQPGQVYEQY
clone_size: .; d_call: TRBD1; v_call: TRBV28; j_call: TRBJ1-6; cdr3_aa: ASNGQGLGNSPLH
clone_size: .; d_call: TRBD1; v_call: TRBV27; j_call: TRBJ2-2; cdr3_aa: ASSWDRNTGELF
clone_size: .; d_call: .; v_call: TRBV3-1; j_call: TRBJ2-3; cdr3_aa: ASSLNPSSYDTQY
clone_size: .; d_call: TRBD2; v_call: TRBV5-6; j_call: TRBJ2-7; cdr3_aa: ASSSIGGSSYEQY
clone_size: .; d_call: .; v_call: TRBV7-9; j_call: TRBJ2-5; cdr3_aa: ASRITGEETQY